The entry below gives a single T cell receptor beta chain sequence along with its context. Its antigen is as yet unknown. Described treatment: roughly 11-day PBMC culture with coronavirus spike peptide pools or control peptides (ViraFEST assay). Under the ViraFEST approach, antigen-specific T cells were expanded with peptide pools and TCRs subsequently sequenced. Sequenced with the Oncomine TCR Beta short-read assay was DNA taken from cultured CD4+ T cells. Via MiXCR, TCRdb re-called the PCR reads, giving one row per CDR3 protein. Of roughly 10,000 distinct CDR3 sequences in the sample, 20% to 30% were seen once. This sample is part of a study of vaccination and CD4 T cells after COVID-19. Across the study: Median time from second vaccine dose to sampling was roughly 72 days (14 to 241).

Trimming stripped 5 bases from V and 2 bases from J, with 5 bases between. Germline V gene lookup returns CDR1 SGHTA and CDR2 FQGNSA. The CDR3 is 12 residues long. The sequence was obtained from a human donor who received a COVID-19 vaccine. The gene calls are TRBV7-2 and TRBJ2-3; D ambiguous. Sequencing was performed on CD4+ T cells from blood, cultured in vitro, taken before SARS-CoV-2 vaccination. Written as DNA, the CDR3 is TGTGCCAGCAGCCACAACACAGATACGCAGTATTTT. As protein: CASSHNTDTQYF. Supplemented by reference TRBV7-2 and TRBJ2-3, the full variable domain reads GAGVSQSPSNKVTEKGKDVELRCDPISGHTALYWYRQSLGQGLEFLIYFQGNSAPDKSGLPSDRFSAERTGGSVSTLTIQRTQQEDSAVYLCASSHNTDTQYFGPGTRLTVL.